This T cell receptor beta chain comes out of a study of OX40 agonist ivuxolimab in advanced cancers. Study-wide background: Ivuxolimab is a fully human IgG2 antibody that activates OX40 (CD134). Three patients got partial responses; one had hepatocellular carcinoma and two had cutaneous melanoma. The group had a mean age of about 60 years, ranged from roughly 23 to 90, and was 82.7% male.

Germline-derived CDR1 and CDR2 are LNHDA and SQIVND (reference sequence). V gave up 5 bases and J gave up 7 bases, with 11 bases separating them. This CDR3 region has 13 residues. Profiling relied on immunoSEQ multiplex PCR, and the TCRdb table lists in-frame clones only, not all of them. The table shows about 66,000 clones, with about 80% occurring only once. Patients had blood sampled at baseline and again on cycle 4 day 1 and cycle 7 day 1. Sequenced here: CD4+ or CD8+ T cells sorted from blood, sampled in a trial of the OX40 agonist ivuxolimab. The clonotype originates from an adult with an advanced solid tumor such as melanoma, head and neck, liver or kidney cancer. The rearrangement links TRBV19 to TRBJ2-2, with D unclear. CDR3 DNA sequence: TGTGCCAGTAGTCCTTTAGGTGGCGGGGAGCTGTTTTTT. Amino acids: CASSPLGGGELFF.